Listed here are 3 T cell receptor beta chains from one sample, sequenced in a study of T cell responses to AZD1222 COVID-19 vaccine. Libraries were prepared by immunoSEQ multiplex PCR; TCRdb keeps only in-frame clonotypes and omits some of them. This table holds 90,000 or so clones, around 89% found once. The sample here was peripheral blood, taken 28 days after the second AZD1222 dose. These receptors originate from an adult who received the AZD1222 COVID-19 vaccine.

The rearrangement links TRBV18 to TRBJ1-1; D is unresolved. CDR3 length: 13 amino acids. V gave up 2 bases and J gave up 2 bases, with 6 bases separating them. Germline V gene lookup returns CDR1 KGHSH and CDR2 LQKENI. CDR3 amino acids: CASSPKRNTEAFF. The CDR3 coding sequence is TGTGCCAGCTCACCAAAGAGAAACACTGAAGCTTTCTTT. The full variable domain, in which reference TRBV18 and TRBJ1-1 provide the parts outside the CDR3, is NAGVMQNPRHLVRRRGQEARLRCSPMKGHSHVYWYRQLPEEGLKFMVYLQKENIIDESGMPKERFSAEFPKEGPSILRIQQVVRGDSAAYFCASSPKRNTEAFFGQGTRLTVV.

The rearrangement joins TRBV6-2 or TRBV6-3 to TRBJ1-2; 10 bases line up with TRBD1. V lost 0 bases, J lost 8 bases, and 9 bases stayed unmatched. The CDR3 is 16 amino acids. Germline CDR1 and CDR2: MNHEY and SVGEGT. The CDR3, as DNA: TGTGCCAGCAGTTACTCCTCCGGTAGGGACAGGGGCGGCTACACCTTC. Encoded protein: CASSYSSGRDRGGYTF.

The chain has TRBV19 and TRBJ1-2, with TRBD1 matching over 9 bases. From germline, CDR1 is LNHDA and CDR2 SQIVND (reference sequence). Trimming removed 5 bases from V and 4 bases from J; junction bases left unmatched: 8. This CDR3 is 15 amino acids long. The CDR3 nucleotides are TGTGCCAGTAGTCCCCACAGGGGGCTGGCCTATGGCTACACCTTC. This sequence encodes CASSPHRGLAYGYTF. Variable domain in full (rest from reference TRBV19 and TRBJ1-2): DGGITQSPKYLFRKEGQNVTLSCEQNLNHDAMYWYRQDPGQGLRLIYYSQIVNDFQKGDIAEGYSVSREKKESFPLTVTSAQKNPTAFYLCASSPHRGLAYGYTFGSGTRLTVV.